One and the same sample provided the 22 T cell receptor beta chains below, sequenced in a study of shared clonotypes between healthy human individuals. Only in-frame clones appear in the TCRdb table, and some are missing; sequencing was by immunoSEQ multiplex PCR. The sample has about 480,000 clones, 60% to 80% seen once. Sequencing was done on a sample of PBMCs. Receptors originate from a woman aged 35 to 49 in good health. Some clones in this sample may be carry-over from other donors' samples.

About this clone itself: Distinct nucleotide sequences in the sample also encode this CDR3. DNA of the CDR3: TGTGCCAGCAGTCAGGGCAGATATGGCTACACCTTC. It is translated as CASSQGRYGYTF. The V gene is TRBV28, the J gene TRBJ1-2, with D tentatively TRBD1 (5 bases). Trimming pared 5 bases from V and 5 bases from J, leaving 9 bases between. In germline, CDR1 is MDHEN, CDR2 SYDVKM. The CDR3 totals 12 residues.

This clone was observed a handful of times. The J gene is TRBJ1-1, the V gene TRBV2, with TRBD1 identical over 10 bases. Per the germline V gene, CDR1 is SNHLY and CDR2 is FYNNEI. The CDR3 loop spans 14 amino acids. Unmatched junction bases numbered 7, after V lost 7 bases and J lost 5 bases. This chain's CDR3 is CASMTGGARTEAFF. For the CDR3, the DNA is TGTGCCAGCATGACAGGGGGCGCGAGGACTGAAGCTTTCTTT.

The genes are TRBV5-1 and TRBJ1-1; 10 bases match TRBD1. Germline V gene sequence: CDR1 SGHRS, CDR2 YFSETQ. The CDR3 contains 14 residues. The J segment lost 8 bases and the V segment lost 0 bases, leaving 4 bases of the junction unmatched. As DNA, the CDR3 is TGCGCCAGCAGCTTGGAGCGGGGACAGGGGGAAGCTTTCTTT. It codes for CASSLERGQGEAFF.

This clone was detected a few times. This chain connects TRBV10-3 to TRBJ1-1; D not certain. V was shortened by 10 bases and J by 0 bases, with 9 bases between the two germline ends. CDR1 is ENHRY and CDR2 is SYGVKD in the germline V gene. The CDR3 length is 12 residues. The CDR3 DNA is TGTGCCACGAAGGGCATGAACACTGAAGCTTTCTTT. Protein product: CATKGMNTEAFF.

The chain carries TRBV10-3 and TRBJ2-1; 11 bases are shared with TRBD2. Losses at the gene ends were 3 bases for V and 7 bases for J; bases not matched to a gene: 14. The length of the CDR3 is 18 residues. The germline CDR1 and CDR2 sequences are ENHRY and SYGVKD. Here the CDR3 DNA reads TGTGCCATCAGTGATCGGGATGGTAGACTAGCGGGGAAAAATGAGCAGTTCTTC. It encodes CAISDRDGRLAGKNEQFF.

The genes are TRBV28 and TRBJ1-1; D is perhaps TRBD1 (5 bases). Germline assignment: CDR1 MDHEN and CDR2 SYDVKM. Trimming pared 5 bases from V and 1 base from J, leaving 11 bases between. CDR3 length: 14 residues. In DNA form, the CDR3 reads TGTGCCAGCAGTCGTTGGGGCGAGAACACTGAAGCTTTCTTT. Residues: CASSRWGENTEAFF.

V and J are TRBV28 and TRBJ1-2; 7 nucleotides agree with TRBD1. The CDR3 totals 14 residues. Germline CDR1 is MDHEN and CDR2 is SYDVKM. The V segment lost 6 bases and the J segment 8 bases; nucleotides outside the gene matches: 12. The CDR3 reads CASRMGQLSRGYTF. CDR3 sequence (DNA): TGTGCCAGCAGAATGGGACAGCTCTCTAGAGGCTACACCTTC.

CDR3 coding DNA: TGTGCCAGCAGTCAGATGCTCTCTGGAAACACCATATATTTT. Amino acid sequence: CASSQMLSGNTIYF. J is TRBJ1-3 and V is TRBV6-5; no firm D call. The germline V and J ends were trimmed by 5 bases and 0 bases, with 8 bases remaining between them. CDR1 is MNHEY and CDR2 is SVGAGI in the germline V gene. The CDR3 is 14 amino acids.

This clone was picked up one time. The CDR3 DNA reads TGTGCCAGCAGCCGGACAGGGGGCAGCCAGCCCCAGCATTTT. Translation: CASSRTGGSQPQHF. The V gene is TRBV27, the J gene TRBJ1-5; 11 bases fit TRBD1. V was pared by 6 bases and J by 7 bases, with 5 bases of the junction left unmatched. Germline assignment: CDR1 MNHEY and CDR2 SMNVEV (reference sequence). The CDR3 is 14 residues long.

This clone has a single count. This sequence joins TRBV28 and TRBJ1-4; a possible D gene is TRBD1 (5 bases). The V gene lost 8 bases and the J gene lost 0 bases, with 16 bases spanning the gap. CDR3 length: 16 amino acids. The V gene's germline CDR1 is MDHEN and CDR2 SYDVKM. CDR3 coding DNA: TGTGCCAGCTCTTTTCTGGCAGGGCCAACTAATGAAAAACTGTTTTTT. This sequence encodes CASSFLAGPTNEKLFF. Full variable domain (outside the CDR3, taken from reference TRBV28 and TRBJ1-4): DVKVTQSSRYLVKRTGEKVFLECVQDMDHENMFWYRQDPGLGLRLIYFSYDVKMKEKGDIPEGYSVSREKKERFSLILESASTNQTSMYLCASSFLAGPTNEKLFFGSGTQLSVL.

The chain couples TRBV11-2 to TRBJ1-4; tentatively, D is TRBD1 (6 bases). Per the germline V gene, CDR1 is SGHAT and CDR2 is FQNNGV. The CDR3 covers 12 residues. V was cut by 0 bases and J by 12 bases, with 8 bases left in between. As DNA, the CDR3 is TGTGCCAGCAGCTTAGATAGGGGGGAACTGTTTTTT. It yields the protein CASSLDRGELFF.

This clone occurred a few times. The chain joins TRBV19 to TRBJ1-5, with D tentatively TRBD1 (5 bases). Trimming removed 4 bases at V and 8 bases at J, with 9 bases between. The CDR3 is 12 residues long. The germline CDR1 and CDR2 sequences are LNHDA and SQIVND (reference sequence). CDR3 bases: TGTGCCAGTAGTACAGGGTATGAGCCCCAGCATTTT. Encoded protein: CASSTGYEPQHF.

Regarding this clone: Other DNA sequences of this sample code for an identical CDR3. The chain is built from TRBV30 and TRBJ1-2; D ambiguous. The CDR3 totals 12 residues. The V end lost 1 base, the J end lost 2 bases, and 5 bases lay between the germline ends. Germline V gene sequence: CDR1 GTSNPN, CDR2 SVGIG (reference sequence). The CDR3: CAWSGGNYGYTF. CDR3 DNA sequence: TGTGCCTGGAGTGGGGGAAACTATGGCTACACCTTC.

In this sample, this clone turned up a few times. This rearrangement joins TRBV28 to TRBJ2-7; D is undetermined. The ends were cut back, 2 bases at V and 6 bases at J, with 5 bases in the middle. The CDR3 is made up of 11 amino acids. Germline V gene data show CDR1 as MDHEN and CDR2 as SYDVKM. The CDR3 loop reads CASSLLLEQYF. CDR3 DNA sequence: TGTGCCAGCAGTTTACTCCTCGAGCAGTACTTC.

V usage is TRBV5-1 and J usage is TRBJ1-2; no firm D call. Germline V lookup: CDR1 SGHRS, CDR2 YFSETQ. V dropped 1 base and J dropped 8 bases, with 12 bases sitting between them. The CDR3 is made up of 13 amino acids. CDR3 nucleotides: TGCGCCAGCAGCTTGAATGGCGTAGGCGGCTACACCTTC. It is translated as CASSLNGVGGYTF.

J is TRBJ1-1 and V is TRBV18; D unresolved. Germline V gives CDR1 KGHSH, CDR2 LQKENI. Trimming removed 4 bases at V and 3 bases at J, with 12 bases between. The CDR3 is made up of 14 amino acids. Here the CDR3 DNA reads TGTGCCAGCTCACGGCCCAATATCCACACTGAAGCTTTCTTT. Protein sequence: CASSRPNIHTEAFF.

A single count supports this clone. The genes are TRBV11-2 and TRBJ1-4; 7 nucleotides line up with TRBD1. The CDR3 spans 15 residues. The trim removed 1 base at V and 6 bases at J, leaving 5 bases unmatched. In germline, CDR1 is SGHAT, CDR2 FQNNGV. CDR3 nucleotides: TGTGCCAGCAGCTTAGGAAACAGGGGCCATGAAAAACTGTTTTTT. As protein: CASSLGNRGHEKLFF.

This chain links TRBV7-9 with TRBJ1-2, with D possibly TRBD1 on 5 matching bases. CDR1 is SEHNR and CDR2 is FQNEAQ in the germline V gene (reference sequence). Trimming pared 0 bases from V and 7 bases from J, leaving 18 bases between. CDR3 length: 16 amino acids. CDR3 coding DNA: TGTGCCAGCAGCTTAGCGCTGGGAGGGGAAGGGAGTGGCTACACCTTC. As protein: CASSLALGGEGSGYTF.

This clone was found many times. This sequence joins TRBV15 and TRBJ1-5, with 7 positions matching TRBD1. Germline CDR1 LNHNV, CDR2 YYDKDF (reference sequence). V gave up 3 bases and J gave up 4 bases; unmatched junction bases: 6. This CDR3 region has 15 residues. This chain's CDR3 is CATSSHRGMNQPQHF. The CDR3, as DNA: TGTGCCACCAGCAGCCACAGGGGAATGAATCAGCCCCAGCATTTT.

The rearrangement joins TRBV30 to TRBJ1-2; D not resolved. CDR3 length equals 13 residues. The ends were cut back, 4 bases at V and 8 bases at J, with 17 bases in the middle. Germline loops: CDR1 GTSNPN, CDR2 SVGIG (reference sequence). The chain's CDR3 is CAWTLADKLGYTF. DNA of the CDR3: TGTGCCTGGACCCTGGCGGATAAGCTCGGCTACACCTTC.

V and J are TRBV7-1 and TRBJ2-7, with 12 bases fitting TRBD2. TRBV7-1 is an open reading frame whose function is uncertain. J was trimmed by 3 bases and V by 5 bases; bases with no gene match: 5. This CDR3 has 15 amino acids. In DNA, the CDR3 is TGTGCCAGCAGCCATCGGACTAGCGGGATCTACGAGCAGTACTTC. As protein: CASSHRTSGIYEQYF.

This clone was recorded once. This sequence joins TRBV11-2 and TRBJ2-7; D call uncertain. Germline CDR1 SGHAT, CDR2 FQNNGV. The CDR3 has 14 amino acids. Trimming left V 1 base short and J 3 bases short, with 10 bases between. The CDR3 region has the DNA TGTGCCAGCAGCTTAGCCCCTGGTGACTACGAGCAGTACTTC. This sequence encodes CASSLAPGDYEQYF.